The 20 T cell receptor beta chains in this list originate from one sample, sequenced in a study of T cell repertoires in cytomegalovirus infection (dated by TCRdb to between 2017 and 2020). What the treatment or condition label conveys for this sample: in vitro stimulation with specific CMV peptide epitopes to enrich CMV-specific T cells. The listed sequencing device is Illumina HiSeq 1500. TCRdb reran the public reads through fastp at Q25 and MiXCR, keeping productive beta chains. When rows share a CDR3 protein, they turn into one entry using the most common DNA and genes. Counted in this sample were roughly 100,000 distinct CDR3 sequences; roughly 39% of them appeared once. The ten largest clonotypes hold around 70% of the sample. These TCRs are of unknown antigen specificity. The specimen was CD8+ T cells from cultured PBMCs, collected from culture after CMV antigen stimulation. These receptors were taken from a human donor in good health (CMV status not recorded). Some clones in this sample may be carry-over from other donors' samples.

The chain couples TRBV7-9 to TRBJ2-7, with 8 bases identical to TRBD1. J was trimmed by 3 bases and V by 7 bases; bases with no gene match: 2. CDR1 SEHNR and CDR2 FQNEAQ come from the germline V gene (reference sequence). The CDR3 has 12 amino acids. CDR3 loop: CASTDRDYEQYF. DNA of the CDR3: TGTGCCAGCACGGACAGGGACTACGAGCAGTACTTC.

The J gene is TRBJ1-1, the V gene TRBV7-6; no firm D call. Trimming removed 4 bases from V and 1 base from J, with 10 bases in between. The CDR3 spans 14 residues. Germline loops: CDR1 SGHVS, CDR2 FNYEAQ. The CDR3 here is CASSSKLGNTEAFF. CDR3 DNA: TGTGCCAGCAGCTCAAAGCTAGGGAACACTGAAGCTTTCTTT.

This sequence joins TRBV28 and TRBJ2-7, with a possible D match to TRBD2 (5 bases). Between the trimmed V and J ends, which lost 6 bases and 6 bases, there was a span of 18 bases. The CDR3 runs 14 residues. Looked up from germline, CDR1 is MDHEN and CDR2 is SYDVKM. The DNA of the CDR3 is TGTGCCAGCAGCCCCCCACCAGGTCGGGGCGAGCAGTACTTC. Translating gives CASSPPPGRGEQYF.

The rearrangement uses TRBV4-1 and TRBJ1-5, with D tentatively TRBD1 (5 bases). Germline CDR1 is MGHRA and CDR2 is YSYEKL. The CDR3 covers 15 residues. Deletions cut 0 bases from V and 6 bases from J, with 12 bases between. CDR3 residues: CASSQDGGVVQPQHF. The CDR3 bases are TGCGCCAGCAGCCAAGATGGGGGTGTTGTTCAGCCCCAGCATTTT.

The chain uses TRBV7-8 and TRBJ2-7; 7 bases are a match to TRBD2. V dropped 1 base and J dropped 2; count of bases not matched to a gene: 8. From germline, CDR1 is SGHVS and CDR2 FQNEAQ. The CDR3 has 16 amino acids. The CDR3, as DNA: TGTGCCAGCAGCTTAGGACCCCAGACTAGCACCTACGAGCAGTACTTC. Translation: CASSLGPQTSTYEQYF.

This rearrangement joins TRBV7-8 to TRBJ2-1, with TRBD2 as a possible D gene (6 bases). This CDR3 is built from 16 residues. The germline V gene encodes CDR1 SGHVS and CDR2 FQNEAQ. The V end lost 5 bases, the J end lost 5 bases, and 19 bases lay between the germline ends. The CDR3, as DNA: TGTGCCAGCAGCGGGATAGGAGGGGAAGGGGACAATGAGCAGTTCTTC. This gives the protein CASSGIGGEGDNEQFF.

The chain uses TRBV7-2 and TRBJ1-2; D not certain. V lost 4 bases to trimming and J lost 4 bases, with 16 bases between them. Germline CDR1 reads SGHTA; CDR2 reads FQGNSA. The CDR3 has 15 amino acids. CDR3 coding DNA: TGTGCCAGCAGCTCTCACGAGGGAGTCGGCTATGGCTACACCTTC. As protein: CASSSHEGVGYGYTF.

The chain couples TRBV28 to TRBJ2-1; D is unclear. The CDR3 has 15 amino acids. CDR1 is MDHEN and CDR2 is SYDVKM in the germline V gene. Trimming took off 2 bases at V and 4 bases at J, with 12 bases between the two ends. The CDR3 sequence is CASSLDHQLYNEQFF. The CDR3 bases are TGTGCCAGCAGTTTAGACCACCAACTATACAATGAGCAGTTCTTC.

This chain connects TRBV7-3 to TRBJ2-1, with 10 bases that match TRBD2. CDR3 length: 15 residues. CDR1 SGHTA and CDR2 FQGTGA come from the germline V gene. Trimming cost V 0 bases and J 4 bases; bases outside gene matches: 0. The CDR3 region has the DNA TGTGCCAGCAGCTTAACAGCGGGGGGGTACAATGAGCAGTTCTTC. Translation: CASSLTAGGYNEQFF.

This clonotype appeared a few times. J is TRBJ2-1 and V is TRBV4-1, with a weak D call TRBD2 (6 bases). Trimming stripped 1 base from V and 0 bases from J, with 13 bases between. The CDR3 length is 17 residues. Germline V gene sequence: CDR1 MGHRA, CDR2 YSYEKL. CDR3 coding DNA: TGCGCCAGCAGCCAAGGGGGGGTAATTAGCTCCTACAATGAGCAGTTCTTC. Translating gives CASSQGGVISSYNEQFF.

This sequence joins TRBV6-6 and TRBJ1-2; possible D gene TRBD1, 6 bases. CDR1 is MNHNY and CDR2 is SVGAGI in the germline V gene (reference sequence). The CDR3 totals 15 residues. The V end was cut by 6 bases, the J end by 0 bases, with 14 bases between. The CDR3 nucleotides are TGTGCCAGCAGACCACAGGGTTCCCCTAACTATGGCTACACCTTC. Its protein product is CASRPQGSPNYGYTF.

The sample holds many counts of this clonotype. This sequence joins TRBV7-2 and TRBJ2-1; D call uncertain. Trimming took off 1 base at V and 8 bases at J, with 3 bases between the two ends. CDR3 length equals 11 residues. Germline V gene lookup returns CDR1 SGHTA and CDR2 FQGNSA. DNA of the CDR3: TGTGCCAGCAGCTTAGGTGATGAGCAGTTCTTC. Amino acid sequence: CASSLGDEQFF.

The CDR3 DNA sequence: TGTGCCAGCAGCTCGGACAGGGCTATAGAGACCCAGTACTTC. It translates to CASSSDRAIETQYF. The V and J genes are TRBV11-2 and TRBJ2-5, with 8 positions matching TRBD1. Trimming at V came to 4 bases and at J to 4 bases, leaving 5 bases not matched to a gene. The CDR3 spans 14 residues. Per the germline V gene, CDR1 is SGHAT and CDR2 is FQNNGV.

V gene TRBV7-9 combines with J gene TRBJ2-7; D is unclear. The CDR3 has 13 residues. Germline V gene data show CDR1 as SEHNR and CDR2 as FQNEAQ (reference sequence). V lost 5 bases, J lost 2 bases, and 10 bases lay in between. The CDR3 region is CASSATVAYEQYF. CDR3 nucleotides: TGTGCCAGCAGCGCGACGGTTGCCTACGAGCAGTACTTC. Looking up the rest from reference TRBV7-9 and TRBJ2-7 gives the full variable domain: DTGVSQNPRHKITKRGQNVTFRCDPISEHNRLYWYRQTLGQGPEFLTYFQNEAQLEKSRLLSDRFSAERPKGSFSTLEIQRTEQGDSAMYLCASSATVAYEQYFGPGTRLTVT.

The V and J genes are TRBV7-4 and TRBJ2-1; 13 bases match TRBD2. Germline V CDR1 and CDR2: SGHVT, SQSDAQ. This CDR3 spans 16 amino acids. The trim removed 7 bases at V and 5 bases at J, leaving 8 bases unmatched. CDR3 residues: CASITPGTSGDNEQFF. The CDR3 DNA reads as TGTGCCAGCATCACCCCCGGGACTAGCGGGGACAATGAGCAGTTCTTC.

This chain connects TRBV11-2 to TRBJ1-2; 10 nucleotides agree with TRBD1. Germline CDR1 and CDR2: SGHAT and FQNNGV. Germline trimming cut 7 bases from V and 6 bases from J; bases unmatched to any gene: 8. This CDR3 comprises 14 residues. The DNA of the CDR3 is TGTGCCAGCACCGGGACAGGGGTGGTTGATGGCTACACCTTC. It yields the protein CASTGTGVVDGYTF. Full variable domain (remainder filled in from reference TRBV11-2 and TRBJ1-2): EAGVAQSPRYKIIEKRQSVAFWCNPISGHATLYWYQQILGQGPKLLIQFQNNGVVDDSQLPKDRFSAERLKGVDSTLKIQPAKLEDSAVYLCASTGTGVVDGYTFGSGTRLTVV.

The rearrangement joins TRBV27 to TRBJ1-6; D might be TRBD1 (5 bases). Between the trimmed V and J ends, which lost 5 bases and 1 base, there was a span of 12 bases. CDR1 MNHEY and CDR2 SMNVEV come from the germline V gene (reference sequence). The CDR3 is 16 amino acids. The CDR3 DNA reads TGTGCCAGCAGTCCAGGGATGGGGTCCTATAATTCACCCCTCCACTTT. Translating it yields CASSPGMGSYNSPLHF.

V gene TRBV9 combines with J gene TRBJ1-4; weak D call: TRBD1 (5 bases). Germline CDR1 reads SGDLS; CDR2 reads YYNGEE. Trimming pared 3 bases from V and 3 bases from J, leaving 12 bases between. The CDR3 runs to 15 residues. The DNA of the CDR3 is TGTGCCAGCAGCGGTAGCAGGGTAGCTAATGAAAAACTGTTTTTT. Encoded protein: CASSGSRVANEKLFF.

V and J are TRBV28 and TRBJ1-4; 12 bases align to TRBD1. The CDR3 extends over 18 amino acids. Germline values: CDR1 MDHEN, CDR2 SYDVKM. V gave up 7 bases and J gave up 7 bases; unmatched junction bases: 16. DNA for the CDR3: TGTGCCAGCACCCTTCAGGGACAGGGGGCGCAAGGAGTTGAAAAACTGTTTTTT. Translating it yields CASTLQGQGAQGVEKLFF.

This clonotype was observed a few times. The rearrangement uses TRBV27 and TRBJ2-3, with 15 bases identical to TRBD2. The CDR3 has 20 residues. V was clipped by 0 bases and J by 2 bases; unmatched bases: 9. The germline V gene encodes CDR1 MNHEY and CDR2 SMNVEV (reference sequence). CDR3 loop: CASSLSPGTSGGYVTDTQYF. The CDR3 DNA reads TGTGCCAGCAGTTTATCCCCAGGGACTAGCGGGGGGTACGTCACAGATACGCAGTATTTT.